The 28 T cell receptor beta chains reported below all come from one sample, sequenced in a study of CD8 T cells in ankylosing spondylitis. From the 5' RACE reads, TCRdb called clonotypes with MiXCR, one entry per CDR3 protein. The sample includes over 130,000 distinct CDR3 sequences, around 45% seen only once; the top ten take roughly 15%. Sequences were obtained from synovial fluid, either unsorted or a sorted T cell fraction (not recorded which). All receptors derive from a male donor with ankylosing spondylitis.

The chain recombines TRBV12-3 or TRBV12-4 with TRBJ2-5; 13 bases align to TRBD2. Trimming at V came to 6 bases and at J to 2 bases, leaving 12 bases not matched to a gene. This CDR3 spans 18 amino acids. The CDR3 DNA sequence: TGTGCCAGCAGCCCGGGGACTAGCGGGATGCGGGGGCAAGAGACCCAGTACTTC. Its protein is CASSPGTSGMRGQETQYF.

The chain has TRBV9 and TRBJ1-6; D possibly corresponds to TRBD1 (5 bases). Trimming cost V 0 bases and J 7 bases, with 17 bases left between them. Germline V gene lookup returns CDR1 SGDLS and CDR2 YYNGEE. This CDR3 comprises 17 residues. CDR3 region: CASSVGRGWWPNSPLHF. CDR3 DNA: TGTGCCAGCAGCGTAGGCCGGGGGTGGTGGCCGAATTCACCCCTCCACTTT.

The chain couples TRBV6-2 or TRBV6-3 to TRBJ2-7, with D perhaps TRBD1 or TRBD2 (5 bases each). V shed 2 bases and J shed 5 bases, with 16 bases lying between them. This CDR3 has 15 amino acids. Germline-derived CDR1 and CDR2 are MNHEY and SVGEGT. The CDR3 reads CASSYVRAPGNEQYF. For the CDR3, the DNA is TGTGCCAGCAGTTACGTCAGGGCACCGGGGAACGAGCAGTACTTC.

The chain combines TRBV3-1 with TRBJ2-7, with 15 bases aligning to TRBD2. V gave up 0 bases and J gave up 2 bases; unmatched junction bases: 8. Looked up from germline, CDR1 is LGHDT and CDR2 is YNNKEL (reference sequence). The CDR3 covers 19 residues. CDR3 sequence: CASSQDRTSGRVLTYEQYF. The CDR3 nucleotides read TGTGCCAGCAGCCAAGATAGGACTAGCGGGAGGGTTTTAACCTACGAGCAGTACTTC.

This sequence joins TRBV12-3 or TRBV12-4 and TRBJ2-1; 9 nucleotides agree with TRBD1. V lost 6 bases, J lost 10 bases, and 16 bases stayed unmatched. This CDR3 spans 16 amino acids. The CDR3 DNA reads TGTGCCAGCAGGGAAGCCGACAGGGGGAAGATAGAGGAGCAGTTCTTC. Amino acids: CASREADRGKIEEQFF.

V gene TRBV20-1 combines with J gene TRBJ2-1; 8 bases map to TRBD1. Unmatched junction bases numbered 6, after V lost 4 bases and J lost 4 bases. The CDR3 is 14 amino acids. Per germline, CDR1 DFQATT and CDR2 SNEGSKA (reference sequence). CDR3 coding DNA: TGCAGTGCTACTACAGGGGGTGGGTACAATGAGCAGTTCTTC. Amino acid sequence: CSATTGGGYNEQFF.

The chain joins TRBV11-3 to TRBJ2-5; D is uncertain. This CDR3 is built from 15 residues. Trimming pared 3 bases from V and 6 bases from J, leaving 17 bases between. Per germline, CDR1 SGHNT and CDR2 YENEEA. The CDR3 loop is CASSFLSSHRKTQYF. The CDR3 nucleotides read TGTGCCAGCAGCTTCCTCTCCTCCCACCGAAAGACCCAGTACTTC. Together with reference TRBV11-3 and TRBJ2-5, the CDR3 gives the full variable domain: EAGVVQSPRYKIIEKKQPVAFWCNPISGHNTLYWYLQNLGQGPELLIRYENEEAVDDSQLPKDRFSAERLKGVDSTLKIQPAELGDSAVYLCASSFLSSHRKTQYFGPGTRLLVL.

The chain couples TRBV7-9 to TRBJ1-4; 7 bases line up with TRBD1. The trim removed 7 bases at V and 4 bases at J, leaving 6 bases unmatched. From germline, CDR1 is SEHNR and CDR2 FQNEAQ (reference sequence). The CDR3 extends over 14 amino acids. The CDR3 DNA reads as TGTGCCAGCAAACGGAGACAGGGTAATGAAAAACTGTTTTTT. It translates to CASKRRQGNEKLFF.

This clonotype was seen more than once but under ten times. The chain uses TRBV6-1 and TRBJ1-5; TRBD1 agrees at 7 bases. From germline, CDR1 is MNHNS and CDR2 SASEGT. CDR3 length: 15 residues. The V and J ends lost 8 bases and 5 bases, in that order; junction bases with no gene match: 12. For the CDR3, the DNA is TGTGCCAGCTCAATCGGCGCCAGGGGGGATCAGCCCCAGCATTTT. Its protein is CASSIGARGDQPQHF.

The chain has TRBV5-1 and TRBJ2-7; 8 positions match TRBD1. Germline V gene sequence: CDR1 SGHRS, CDR2 YFSETQ. With V trimmed by 4 bases and J by 3 bases, 6 bases remained unmatched. The CDR3 sequence is 14 residues long. CDR3 sequence reads: CASSAQGALYEQYF. In DNA, the CDR3 is TGCGCCAGCAGCGCCCAGGGGGCACTCTACGAGCAGTACTTC. Using reference TRBV5-1 and TRBJ2-7 for the parts outside the CDR3, the full variable domain is KAGVTQTPRYLIKTRGQQVTLSCSPISGHRSVSWYQQTPGQGLQFLFEYFSETQRNKGNFPGRFSGRQFSNSRSEMNVSTLELGDSALYLCASSAQGALYEQYFGPGTRLTVT.

The gene calls are TRBV6-1 and TRBJ1-1; TRBD1 matches at 10 bases. Germline-derived CDR1 and CDR2 are MNHNS and SASEGT. The V gene end was trimmed by 6 bases and the J gene end by 5 bases; junction bases not matched to a gene: 12. The CDR3 extends over 16 amino acids. As DNA, the CDR3 is TGTGCCAGCAGCAGCACGGGACAGGGGTGGGTTACTGAAGCTTTCTTT. Translation gives CASSSTGQGWVTEAFF.

In this sample, this clonotype turned up many times. The J gene is TRBJ1-5, the V gene TRBV2; D unresolved. Deletions cut 3 bases from V and 2 bases from J, with 5 bases between. The CDR3 runs 13 residues. Germline V CDR1 and CDR2: SNHLY, FYNNEI. CDR3 protein: CASSDTGNQPQHF. The CDR3 DNA follows: TGTGCCAGCAGTGACACGGGCAATCAGCCCCAGCATTTT.

This clonotype was counted once. The rearrangement joins TRBV6-5 to TRBJ2-3, with D perhaps TRBD1 (6 bases). Germline loops: CDR1 MNHEY, CDR2 SVGAGI. Trimming shortened V by 3 bases and J by 5 bases, and 12 bases separated the two germline ends. The CDR3 consists of 14 residues. The chain's CDR3 is CASSYLWDKDTQYF. DNA of the CDR3: TGTGCCAGCAGTTATTTATGGGACAAAGATACGCAGTATTTT.

The V call is TRBV28, the J call TRBJ2-3, with D possibly TRBD2 on 5 matching bases. Germline V CDR1 and CDR2: MDHEN, SYDVKM. The CDR3 loop spans 15 amino acids. V lost 6 bases to trimming and J lost 0 bases, with 13 bases between them. Here the CDR3 reads CASSHGLASTDTQYF. CDR3 nucleotide sequence: TGTGCCAGCAGCCATGGACTGGCTAGCACAGATACGCAGTATTTT.

The rearrangement uses TRBV4-3 and TRBJ2-7, with 7 nucleotides matching TRBD1. Germline values: CDR1 LGHNA, CDR2 YSLEER. Trimming cost V 0 bases and J 2 bases; bases outside gene matches: 4. The CDR3 has 15 amino acids. The CDR3 region is CASSQEQGYTYEQYF. In DNA form, the CDR3 reads TGCGCCAGCAGCCAAGAACAGGGGTACACCTACGAGCAGTACTTC.

This chain connects TRBV28 to TRBJ2-1; maybe TRBD2 (5 bases). V was trimmed by 5 bases and J by 4 bases, leaving 15 bases between them. Germline CDR1 reads MDHEN; CDR2 reads SYDVKM. CDR3 length: 15 residues. The CDR3 DNA sequence: TGTGCCAGCAGTCTCGGGCAGCGGCCATACAATGAGCAGTTCTTC. It is translated as CASSLGQRPYNEQFF.

The gene calls are TRBV10-3 and TRBJ2-7; weak D call: TRBD2 (5 bases). The germline CDR1 and CDR2 sequences are ENHRY and SYGVKD. V shed 6 bases and J shed 6 bases, with 12 bases lying between them. The CDR3 covers 12 residues. The CDR3 nucleotides are TGTGCCATCAGGGCGGCTGCGGGCGAGCAGTACTTC. Translated, it gives CAIRAAAGEQYF.

This chain connects TRBV6-2 or TRBV6-3 to TRBJ2-7, with 11 nucleotides matching TRBD1. With 2 bases clipped from V and 3 bases from J, the junction kept 3 bases outside the gene matches. There are 15 residues in the CDR3. Germline lookup yields CDR1 MNHEY and CDR2 SVGEGT. The CDR3 sequence is CASSYRTGGSYEQYF. For the CDR3, the DNA is TGTGCCAGCAGTTACCGGACAGGGGGCAGCTACGAGCAGTACTTC.

The CDR3 here is CASSADVSYEQYF. In DNA form, the CDR3 reads TGCGCCAGCAGCGCGGATGTTTCCTACGAGCAGTACTTC. The J gene is TRBJ2-7, the V gene TRBV5-1; D not resolved. Germline assignment: CDR1 SGHRS and CDR2 YFSETQ. CDR3 length: 13 residues. The ends were cut back, 4 bases at V and 1 base at J, with 9 bases in the middle.

The genes are TRBV5-1 and TRBJ2-3, with 9 bases matching TRBD2. CDR1 is SGHRS and CDR2 is YFSETQ in the germline V gene. There are 15 residues in the CDR3. J gave up 2 bases and V 0 bases, and 1 base lay outside the gene matches. CDR3: CASSLGLADTDTQYF. The CDR3 nucleotides read TGCGCCAGCAGCTTGGGACTAGCGGACACAGATACGCAGTATTTT.

The V gene is TRBV28, the J gene TRBJ2-2; D remains ambiguous. Germline loops: CDR1 MDHEN, CDR2 SYDVKM. V was shortened by 5 bases and J by 6 bases, with 19 bases between the two germline ends. The CDR3 consists of 16 residues. The CDR3 spells CASSLLTPPGPGELFF. The CDR3 nucleotides read TGTGCCAGCAGTCTCTTGACCCCGCCTGGACCCGGGGAGCTGTTTTTT.

This clonotype has a handful of counts. The rearrangement joins TRBV5-1 to TRBJ1-3; D is undetermined. V was cut by 6 bases and J by 0 bases, with 13 bases left in between. This CDR3 is 15 amino acids long. Germline V gene sequence: CDR1 SGHRS, CDR2 YFSETQ. CDR3 amino acids: CASILLTISGNTIYF. DNA for the CDR3: TGCGCCAGCATCCTCCTGACCATCTCTGGAAACACCATATATTTT.

This chain uses TRBV12-3 or TRBV12-4 with TRBJ2-7; D assignment may be TRBD1 or TRBD2 (5 bases each). This CDR3 spans 16 amino acids. Trimming removed 3 bases from V and 2 bases from J, with 17 bases in between. This CDR3 reads CASSLGMGESAYEQYF. The CDR3 nucleotides read TGTGCCAGCAGTTTGGGGATGGGGGAAAGTGCCTACGAGCAGTACTTC.

The J gene is TRBJ2-7, the V gene TRBV14, with D possibly called TRBD1 or TRBD2 (5 bases each). The length of the CDR3 is 13 residues. V shed 2 bases and J shed 6 bases, with 11 bases lying between them. Germline-derived CDR1 and CDR2 are SGHDN and FVKESK. For the CDR3, the DNA is TGTGCCAGCAGCCAACTCGGGACGGTCGAGCAGTACTTC. It encodes CASSQLGTVEQYF.

V gene TRBV27 combines with J gene TRBJ2-3; 11 nucleotides align to TRBD2. Germline V gene lookup returns CDR1 MNHEY and CDR2 SMNVEV (reference sequence). The CDR3 spans 16 residues. The junction had 9 bases not matched to a gene; V was cut back by 6 bases and J by 4 bases. CDR3 in amino acids: CASRPISGRAADTQYF. The CDR3 DNA sequence: TGTGCCAGCAGACCCATTAGCGGGAGGGCCGCAGATACGCAGTATTTT.

In DNA form, the CDR3 reads TGCGCCAGCGGGACTAGCTCTTCGACCTACTACAATGAGCAGTTCTTC. Translated, it gives CASGTSSSTYYNEQFF. The chain recombines TRBV5-1 with TRBJ2-1; 9 bases agree with TRBD2. Germline V CDR1 and CDR2: SGHRS, YFSETQ. The length of the CDR3 is 16 residues. The J segment lost 3 bases and the V segment lost 7 bases, leaving 11 bases of the junction unmatched. Drawing the rest from reference TRBV5-1 and TRBJ2-1, the complete variable domain is KAGVTQTPRYLIKTRGQQVTLSCSPISGHRSVSWYQQTPGQGLQFLFEYFSETQRNKGNFPGRFSGRQFSNSRSEMNVSTLELGDSALYLCASGTSSSTYYNEQFFGPGTRLTVL.

This clonotype was counted ten times or more. The J gene is TRBJ2-7, the V gene TRBV4-3; D is uncertain. V lost 2 bases and J 2 bases, leaving 13 bases between the germline ends. Per germline, CDR1 LGHNA and CDR2 YSLEER. The CDR3 runs 15 residues. The CDR3 DNA sequence: TGCGCCAGCAGCCAATTCTCCGGCGGACCCTACGAGCAGTACTTC. Amino acids: CASSQFSGGPYEQYF.

This clonotype was recorded a few times. V usage is TRBV5-6 and J usage is TRBJ2-2, with 12 bases lining up with TRBD2. Per the germline V gene, CDR1 is SGHDT and CDR2 is YYEEEE. The CDR3 is 16 amino acids. The junction had 3 bases not matched to a gene; V was cut back by 0 bases and J by 6 bases. CDR3 amino acids: CASSLGLAGVSGELFF. DNA of the CDR3: TGTGCCAGCAGCTTGGGACTAGCGGGAGTATCCGGGGAGCTGTTTTTT.